This T cell receptor (beta chain) was recorded in a study of shared clonotypes between healthy human individuals. Study-level findings and limits: Tissue TCR repertoires likely differ from these blood-only repertoires.

This CDR3 is 14 amino acids long. Germline V lookup: CDR1 SQVTM, CDR2 ANQGSEA. The V end was cut by 2 bases, the J end by 5 bases, with 16 bases between. The study ran the assay at deep level. The sequenced material, unsorted PBMC DNA, was run on ten immunoSEQ deep assay plates. TCRdb's copy holds only in-frame clones and misses some; the assay was immunoSEQ multiplex PCR. The repertoire includes 520,000 or so clones, 75% to 85% of them detected once, and about an eighth sits in the top ten. As to this clone: Its antigen is unknown.

The genes are TRBV29-1 and TRBJ2-7; tentatively, D is TRBD2 (7 bases). The TCR comes from a middle-aged woman in good health. Some clones in this sample may be carry-over from other donors' samples. Sample: PBMCs. The CDR3 loop reads CSVENGGGGDEQYF. CDR3 coding DNA: TGCAGCGTTGAAAATGGAGGGGGGGGGGACGAGCAGTACTTC.